These T cell receptor beta chains were read from a single sample in a study of blood T cell repertoires in COVID-19. The assay was immunoSEQ multiplex PCR, and TCRdb's table has in-frame clones only and misses some. The repertoire holds some 300,000 clones, with about 90% as singletons. Sequencing input: PBMCs or T cells enriched from blood (not recorded which). These receptor sequences come from a woman aged 30 to 39 who had recovered from COVID-19. Each CDR3 is given with its conserved first and last residue. D genes are given only for firm matches. Some rows mark clone size as missing; the rest say once, few, many or name a class of expanded clone.

length: 15
V: TRBV14
size: few
J: TRBJ1-1
D: .
DNA: TGTGCCAGCAGCCAAAACCAGGGACTTAACACTGAAGCTTTCTTT
CDR3: CASSQNQGLNTEAFF

length: 14
V: TRBV28
size: once
J: TRBJ2-5
D: .
DNA: TGTGCCAGCATCTCACGGGGGTATCGAGAGACCCAGTACTTC
CDR3: CASISRGYRETQYF

length: 15
V: TRBV10-2
size: .
J: TRBJ2-3
D: .
DNA: TGCGCCAGCAGTGAGTCAAGGACTTTCACAGATACGCAGTATTTT
CDR3: CASSESRTFTDTQYF

length: 17
V: TRBV28
size: .
J: TRBJ1-6
D: TRBD1
DNA: TGTGCCAGCAGTGAACCTGCAGGGACAGAGTATAATTCACCCCTCCACTTT
CDR3: CASSEPAGTEYNSPLHF

length: 16
V: TRBV9
size: .
J: TRBJ1-6
D: TRBD1
DNA: TGTGCCAGCAGCGTTGATGGGACAGGGGTGAATTCACCCCTCCACTTT
CDR3: CASSVDGTGVNSPLHF

length: 16
V: TRBV15
size: .
J: TRBJ2-3
D: .
DNA: TGTGCCACCAGCAGAGGCAGAGGGAGTAGTTCAGATACGCAGTATTTT
CDR3: CATSRGRGSSSDTQYF

length: 16
V: TRBV15
size: .
J: TRBJ1-4
D: .
DNA: TGTGCCACCAGCAGAGATGCAGGGAGGACTAATGAAAAACTGTTTTTT
CDR3: CATSRDAGRTNEKLFF

length: 16
V: TRBV7-8
size: .
J: TRBJ1-4
D: TRBD1
DNA: TGTGCCAGCAGTCTATCGGGACAGGGTTACCGTGAAAAACTGTTTTTT
CDR3: CASSLSGQGYREKLFF

length: 17
V: TRBV30
size: .
J: TRBJ1-1
D: .
DNA: TGTGCCTGGAGTGTAGGTGGGGCAGGGGTGATGCACACTGAAGCTTTCTTT
CDR3: CAWSVGGAGVMHTEAFF

length: 14
V: TRBV25-1
size: .
J: TRBJ2-5
D: TRBD1
DNA: TGTGCCAGCAGTTCTCCGACAGGGGGAGAGACCCAGTACTTC
CDR3: CASSSPTGGETQYF

length: 16
V: TRBV7-9
size: .
J: TRBJ1-4
D: TRBD1
DNA: TGTGCCAGCAGCTTAGCAGGGGGCTTCACTAATGAAAAACTGTTTTTT
CDR3: CASSLAGGFTNEKLFF

length: 15
V: TRBV19
size: .
J: TRBJ2-7
D: .
DNA: TGTGCCAGTAGTATAGTCGGACTACAATCCTACGAGCAGTACTTC
CDR3: CASSIVGLQSYEQYF

length: 14
V: TRBV5-1
size: .
J: TRBJ2-4
D: .
DNA: TGCGCCAGCAGCTACACTAGGGACAAAAACATTCAGTACTTC
CDR3: CASSYTRDKNIQYF

length: 18
V: TRBV29-1
size: once
J: TRBJ2-1
D: .
DNA: TGCAGCGTATACAACCTCATGACACACCGTCGCTCCTACAATGAGCAGTTCTTC
CDR3: CSVYNLMTHRRSYNEQFF